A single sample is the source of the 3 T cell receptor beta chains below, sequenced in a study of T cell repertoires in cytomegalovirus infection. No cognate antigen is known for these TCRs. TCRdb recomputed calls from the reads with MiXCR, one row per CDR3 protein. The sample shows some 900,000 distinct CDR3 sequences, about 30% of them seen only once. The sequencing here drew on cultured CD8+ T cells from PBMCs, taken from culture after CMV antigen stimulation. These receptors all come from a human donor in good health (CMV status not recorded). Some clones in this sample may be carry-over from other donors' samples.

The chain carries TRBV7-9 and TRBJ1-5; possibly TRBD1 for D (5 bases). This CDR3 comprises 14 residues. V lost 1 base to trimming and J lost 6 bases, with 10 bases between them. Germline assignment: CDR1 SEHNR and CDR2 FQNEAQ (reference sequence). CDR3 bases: TGTGCCAGCAGCTTAGGGGGGAACAGTCAGCCCCAGCATTTT. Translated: CASSLGGNSQPQHF.

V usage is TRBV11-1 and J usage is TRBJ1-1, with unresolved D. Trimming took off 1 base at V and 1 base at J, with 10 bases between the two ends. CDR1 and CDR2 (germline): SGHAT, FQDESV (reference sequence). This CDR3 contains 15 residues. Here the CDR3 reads CASSLVVLQNTEAFF. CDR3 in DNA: TGTGCCAGCAGCTTAGTGGTACTCCAGAACACTGAAGCTTTCTTT.

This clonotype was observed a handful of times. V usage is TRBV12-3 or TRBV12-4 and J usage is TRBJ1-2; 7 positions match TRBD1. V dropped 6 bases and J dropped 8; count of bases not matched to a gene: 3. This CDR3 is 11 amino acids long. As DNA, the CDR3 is TGTGCCAGCAGAGAGGACAGGGGCTACACCTTC. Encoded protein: CASREDRGYTF.